Listed below are T cell receptor beta chains from one sample, sequenced in a study of vaccination and CD4 T cells after COVID-19. These TCRs' antigens remain unknown. One entry per CDR3 protein, called by TCRdb with MiXCR from the PCR reads. The sample has some 5,500 distinct CDR3 sequences, more than 35% seen once. Material: CD4+ T cells from blood, cultured in vitro. The origin of the receptors is a human donor in good health. Both conserved end residues are part of each CDR3. A D gene is named only where the DNA matches it firmly. For some rows the clone size is stated as once, few or many, or as a class when expanded; others skip it.

d_gene	abundance	len	v_gene	j_gene	CDR3aa	CDR3nt
NA	few	13	TRBV6-5	TRBJ2-7	CASSFEGRGEQYF	TGTGCCAGCAGTTTCGAGGGACGAGGCGAGCAGTACTTC
NA	few	15	TRBV20-1	TRBJ1-6	CSARDSSSYNSPLHF	TGCAGTGCTAGAGATTCAAGCTCCTATAATTCACCCCTCCACTTT
NA	NA	14	TRBV12-3/TRBV12-4	TRBJ1-2	CASSSGQTAFGYTF	TGTGCCAGCAGTTCCGGACAGACGGCCTTTGGCTACACCTTC
NA	NA	13	TRBV14	TRBJ1-1	CASSLGWDTEAFF	TGTGCCAGCAGTCTTGGATGGGACACTGAAGCTTTCTTT
NA	NA	14	TRBV9	TRBJ2-5	CASSTTPYSETQYF	TGTGCCAGCAGCACAACCCCCTACTCGGAGACCCAGTACTTC
NA	NA	15	TRBV20-1	TRBJ1-2	CSAREQGTASYGYTF	TGCAGTGCTAGAGAGCAGGGAACTGCCTCCTATGGCTACACCTTC
NA	few	14	TRBV6-1	TRBJ1-5	CASSDGYSNQPQHF	TGTGCCAGCAGTGACGGATATAGCAATCAGCCCCAGCATTTT
TRBD1	few	14	TRBV19	TRBJ2-3	CASSATGGTDTQYF	TGTGCCAGTAGTGCTACAGGGGGCACAGATACGCAGTATTTT
TRBD1	few	14	TRBV19	TRBJ1-1	CASSTIRGRGEAFF	TGTGCCAGTAGTACTATCAGGGGGCGCGGGGAAGCTTTCTTT
NA	once	13	TRBV6-1	TRBJ1-5	CASSDTYNQPQHF	TGTGCCAGCAGTGACACCTACAATCAGCCCCAGCATTTT
NA	NA	16	TRBV7-9	TRBJ2-1	CASSLISGSSYNEQFF	TGTGCCAGCAGCTTAATAAGCGGCAGCTCCTACAATGAGCAGTTCTTC
NA	few	14	TRBV27	TRBJ1-1	CASSLRQGSAEAFF	TGTGCCAGCAGTTTGAGGCAGGGGAGCGCTGAAGCTTTCTTT
NA	few	14	TRBV20-1	TRBJ1-5	CSAKGHRSNQPQHF	TGCAGTGCTAAGGGACACAGAAGCAATCAGCCCCAGCATTTT
TRBD1	NA	12	TRBV28	TRBJ1-1	CASTTGDIQAFF	TGTGCCAGCACCACAGGGGATATCCAAGCTTTCTTT
NA	few	12	TRBV4-1	TRBJ2-3	CASSPWGDTQYF	TGCGCCAGCAGCCCTTGGGGGGATACGCAGTATTTT
NA	NA	13	TRBV20-1	TRBJ2-3	CSARRVTADTQYF	TGCAGTGCTAGACGGGTGACCGCTGATACGCAGTATTTT
TRBD2	NA	18	TRBV10-2	TRBJ2-5	CASRRLAGAQSNQETQYF	TGCGCCAGCAGGCGACTAGCGGGGGCCCAGAGCAATCAAGAGACCCAGTACTTC
TRBD1	few	14	TRBV20-1	TRBJ2-7	CSATYMTGPYEQYF	TGCAGTGCCACCTATATGACAGGGCCCTACGAGCAGTACTTC
NA	NA	12	TRBV20-1	TRBJ2-3	CSAGRTTDTQYF	TGCAGTGCCGGACGCACCACAGATACGCAGTATTTT
TRBD2	NA	15	TRBV20-1	TRBJ2-3	CSARLAGALTNTQYF	TGCAGTGCTAGACTAGCGGGGGCCCTCACGAATACGCAGTATTTT
TRBD2	NA	16	TRBV20-1	TRBJ2-1	CSAGTSGRLMGNEQFF	TGCAGTGCTGGAACTAGCGGGAGATTAATGGGGAATGAGCAGTTCTTC
TRBD1	NA	17	TRBV12-3/TRBV12-4	TRBJ1-5	CASSLNTGGSRSQPQHF	TGTGCCAGCAGTTTAAACACAGGGGGCTCCCGGAGTCAGCCCCAGCATTTT
NA	NA	18	TRBV5-1	TRBJ1-1	CASSLAGPLALGGTEAFF	TGCGCCAGCAGCTTGGCCGGTCCTTTAGCCCTGGGGGGCACTGAAGCTTTCTTT
NA	NA	13	TRBV5-6	TRBJ2-7	CASSLGSVYEQYF	TGTGCCAGCAGCTTGGGCAGCGTCTACGAGCAGTACTTC
NA	few	13	TRBV20-1	TRBJ1-5	CSAGGQLNQPQHF	TGCAGTGCCGGAGGACAGCTCAATCAGCCCCAGCATTTT
NA	NA	16	TRBV7-8	TRBJ2-5	CASSSPIREGRETQYF	TGTGCCAGCAGCTCCCCGATTAGAGAGGGGAGGGAGACCCAGTACTTC
NA	few	15	TRBV15	TRBJ2-3	CATSREPAGTDTQYF	TGTGCCACCAGCAGAGAACCAGCGGGCACAGATACGCAGTATTTT
NA	NA	14	TRBV12-3/TRBV12-4	TRBJ1-2	CASSPGLANYGYTF	TGTGCCAGCAGTCCCGGACTCGCTAACTATGGCTACACCTTC
TRBD1	NA	16	TRBV2	TRBJ1-2	CASSVIRRTGVGGYTF	TGTGCCAGCAGTGTTATTCGTCGGACAGGGGTGGGAGGCTACACCTTC
NA	few	15	TRBV19	TRBJ2-4	CASSIGHLAVDIQYF	TGTGCCAGTAGTATAGGCCACCTCGCGGTTGACATTCAGTACTTC
NA	NA	13	TRBV5-1	TRBJ1-1	CASSFILTTEAFF	TGCGCCAGCAGCTTCATTCTTACCACTGAAGCTTTCTTT
TRBD1	NA	12	TRBV28	TRBJ1-2	CASLGTGSGYTF	TGTGCCAGTCTTGGGACAGGGAGTGGCTACACCTTC
NA	few	17	TRBV19	TRBJ2-3	CASSTGRGRSHTDTQYF	TGTGCCAGTAGTACTGGGCGGGGCAGGTCGCACACAGATACGCAGTATTTT
NA	NA	15	TRBV5-1	TRBJ2-2	CASRTGRLNTGELFF	TGCGCCAGCAGAACCGGACGGTTGAACACCGGGGAGCTGTTTTTT
NA	NA	13	TRBV7-2	TRBJ1-5	CASSLAADQPQHF	TGTGCCAGCAGCTTAGCTGCTGATCAGCCCCAGCATTTT
NA	NA	16	TRBV15	TRBJ2-1	CATSIELPGRYNEQFF	TGTGCCACCAGCATAGAGCTACCAGGAAGGTACAATGAGCAGTTCTTC
NA	few	13	TRBV6-1	TRBJ1-2	CASHFGGAGGYTF	TGTGCCAGCCACTTTGGGGGGGCCGGTGGCTACACCTTC
TRBD1	few	13	TRBV19	TRBJ1-1	CASSRQGWTEAFF	TGTGCCAGTAGCAGACAGGGATGGACTGAAGCTTTCTTT
TRBD1	few	13	TRBV20-1	TRBJ2-5	CSAGTGVVRTQYF	TGCAGTGCTGGGACAGGGGTGGTGCGGACCCAGTACTTC
NA	few	13	TRBV7-2	TRBJ2-5	CASSLAAAQTQYF	TGTGCCAGCAGCTTAGCGGCAGCCCAGACCCAGTACTTC
TRBD2	NA	14	TRBV7-9	TRBJ2-1	CASSWTSGRYEQFF	TGTGCCAGCAGCTGGACTAGCGGGAGGTATGAGCAGTTCTTC
NA	NA	12	TRBV12-3/TRBV12-4	TRBJ1-5	CASKSGNQPQHF	TGTGCCAGCAAATCCGGCAATCAGCCCCAGCATTTT
NA	few	13	TRBV7-9	TRBJ1-5	CASSLGMDQPQHF	TGTGCCAGCAGCTTAGGGATGGATCAGCCCCAGCATTTT
NA	NA	13	TRBV6-1	TRBJ2-2	CASSASAAGELFF	TGTGCCAGCAGTGCTTCGGCGGCCGGGGAGCTGTTTTTT